There are a few counts of the clone carrying this T cell receptor (beta chain). This sample was included in a study of blood T cells in healthy people across ages. V lost 0 bases, J lost 7 bases, and 13 bases lay in between. Germline-derived CDR1 and CDR2 are SGHVS and FQNEAQ. The CDR3 has 15 residues. Sample-barcoded 5' priming and a J-beta primer mix drove a second PCR of 7 to 11 cycles. A single record per CDR3 protein comes from TCRdb applying MiXCR to the 5' RACE reads. Of around 1,100,000 distinct CDR3 sequences in the sample, 35% to 40% were seen once. Sequencing used blood. The sequence came from a young man in good health. The chain is built from TRBV7-8 and TRBJ2-1; D is perhaps TRBD2 (7 bases). In nucleotides, the CDR3 is TGTGCCAGCAGCTTAGCGCGGGGGCCTCGGAATGAGCAGTTCTTC. This encodes CASSLARGPRNEQFF.